Shown below are 16 T cell receptor beta chains from a single sample sequenced in a study of shared clonotypes between healthy human individuals (dated by TCRdb to 2018 to 2021). The library was produced with the immunoSEQ multiplex PCR assay. What TCRdb holds here is the immuneACCESS table cut down to in-frame rearrangements. Part of the clones is not present; checked against another copy, under half of the missing clones reflect an unresolved V gene, and the others are unexplained. Here the sample has roughly 2.4 million clones; approximately 94% occur a single time. Approximately 0.13% of the sample is in the top ten clones. Sequencing was carried out using naive CD4+ T cells sorted from blood. In the paper's terms, the cell subset or site label means: CD45RA+ positively selected. Every receptor here comes from a man aged 18-30 years in good health.

This chain links TRBV2 with TRBJ1-5; possibly TRBD1 for D (5 bases). The CDR3 runs to 14 residues. The V end lost 3 bases, the J end lost 3 bases, and 9 bases lay between the germline ends. In germline, CDR1 is SNHLY, CDR2 FYNNEI. CDR3 sequence: CASSEWGFNQPQHF. The CDR3 DNA reads as TGTGCCAGCAGTGAGTGGGGCTTCAATCAGCCCCAGCATTTT. The full variable domain, completed using reference TRBV2 and TRBJ1-5, is EPEVTQTPSHQVTQMGQEVILRCVPISNHLYFYWYRQILGQKVEFLVSFYNNEISEKSEIFDDQFSVERPDGSNFTLKIRSTKLEDSAMYFCASSEWGFNQPQHFGDGTRLSIL.

This chain connects TRBV28 to TRBJ1-2; no reliable D call. Germline V CDR1 and CDR2: MDHEN, SYDVKM. The length of the CDR3 is 15 residues. Trimming removed 6 bases from V and 2 bases from J, with 16 bases in between. The CDR3 sequence: CASSPSGPSNYGYTF. CDR3 DNA sequence: TGTGCCAGCAGCCCTTCAGGCCCCTCCAACTATGGCTACACCTTC.

The table lists this clone with a count of one. The sample carries other DNA sequences with the same CDR3. The V and J genes are TRBV5-4 and TRBJ2-6; no reliable D call. The CDR3 consists of 15 residues. Germline CDR1 and CDR2: SGHNT and YYREEE (reference sequence). V was cut by 2 bases and J by 1 base, with 7 bases left in between. The CDR3 sequence: CASSFRGSGANVLTF. CDR3 nucleotides: TGTGCCAGCAGCTTCCGAGGTTCTGGGGCCAACGTCCTGACTTTC.

This chain connects TRBV19 to TRBJ2-7, with D tentatively TRBD1 or TRBD2 (5 bases each). Germline CDR1 and CDR2: LNHDA and SQIVND (reference sequence). There are 14 residues in the CDR3. Trimming cost V 4 bases and J 3 bases, with 13 bases left between them. CDR3 region: CASSTGTESYEQYF. For the CDR3, the DNA is TGTGCCAGTAGTACCGGGACCGAGAGCTACGAGCAGTACTTC.

The CDR3 DNA follows: TGTGCCAGTAGCGGACTAGCGGGATCCGGGGAGCTGTTTTTT. Its protein product is CASSGLAGSGELFF. The chain links TRBV19 to TRBJ2-2; 12 nucleotides agree with TRBD2. J lost 6 bases, V lost 6 bases, and 2 bases had no gene match. The V gene's germline CDR1 is LNHDA and CDR2 SQIVND (reference sequence). The CDR3 contains 14 residues.

The chain combines TRBV28 with TRBJ1-1; D is ambiguous. Germline V gene lookup returns CDR1 MDHEN and CDR2 SYDVKM. The CDR3 runs 14 residues. V lost 6 bases and J 1 base, leaving 12 bases between the germline ends. DNA for the CDR3: TGTGCCAGCAGACCCTATAGCGCGAACACTGAAGCTTTCTTT. This gives the protein CASRPYSANTEAFF.

V and J are TRBV6-5 and TRBJ1-1; D ambiguous. Germline V gives CDR1 MNHEY, CDR2 SVGAGI. Trimming shortened V by 7 bases and J by 9 bases, and 12 bases separated the two germline ends. The CDR3 has 11 residues. As DNA, the CDR3 is TGTGCCAGCAATTTCCCGACCCAAGCTTTCTTT. It is translated as CASNFPTQAFF.

The rearrangement uses TRBV10-1 and TRBJ2-7; possible D gene TRBD1, 6 bases. Trimming pared 3 bases from V and 5 bases from J, leaving 8 bases between. The CDR3 runs 12 residues. CDR1 WNHNN and CDR2 SYGVQD come from the germline V gene (reference sequence). The DNA of the CDR3 is TGCGCCAGCAGTGACAGGGGTAACGAGCAGTACTTC. Residues: CASSDRGNEQYF.

This chain joins TRBV9 and TRBJ2-1; the match to TRBD2 covers 11 bases. The CDR3 is 16 residues long. The J segment lost 5 bases and the V segment lost 6 bases, leaving 10 bases of the junction unmatched. The germline V gene has CDR1 SGDLS and CDR2 YYNGEE. CDR3 nucleotides: TGTGCCAGCACCCGTAGTAGTAGCGGGGGGGACAATGAGCAGTTCTTC. The encoded protein is CASTRSSSGGDNEQFF.

This chain links TRBV6-4 with TRBJ2-2; D not certain. The ends were cut back, 4 bases at V and 8 bases at J, with 11 bases in the middle. The germline gives CDR1 MRHNA, CDR2 SNTAGT. The CDR3 sequence is 13 residues long. The CDR3 sequence is CASSAEPGGELFF. The CDR3 DNA reads as TGTGCCAGCAGTGCGGAGCCAGGTGGGGAGCTGTTTTTT.

The V gene is TRBV7-3, the J gene TRBJ2-1; maybe TRBD2 (5 bases). Germline V gene lookup returns CDR1 SGHTA and CDR2 FQGTGA. V was clipped by 5 bases and J by 1 base, with 12 bases between them. CDR3 length equals 15 residues. CDR3 sequence (DNA): TGTGCCAGCAGCATCGAGATAGCGTCCTACAATGAGCAGTTCTTC. Protein: CASSIEIASYNEQFF. Full variable domain (missing parts from reference TRBV7-3 and TRBJ2-1): GAGVSQTPSNKVTEKGKYVELRCDPISGHTALYWYRQSLGQGPEFLIYFQGTGAADDSGLPNDRFFAVRPEGSVSTLKIQRTERGDSAVYLCASSIEIASYNEQFFGPGTRLTVL.

The gene calls are TRBV30 and TRBJ1-5; 7 nucleotides align to TRBD1. Per germline, CDR1 GTSNPN and CDR2 SVGIG (reference sequence). The ends lost 3 bases at V and 1 base at J; junction bases unmatched: 9. This CDR3 region has 16 residues. As DNA, the CDR3 is TGTGCCTGGAGCCCTTGGACAGGCGGGAGCAATCAGCCCCAGCATTTT. Amino acids: CAWSPWTGGSNQPQHF.

The rearrangement joins TRBV5-1 to TRBJ2-7; TRBD2 aligns across 11 bases. The ends lost 5 bases at V and 4 bases at J; junction bases unmatched: 11. The CDR3 spans 16 residues. Germline assignment: CDR1 SGHRS and CDR2 YFSETQ. CDR3 in DNA: TGCGCCAGCAGTACTAATAGCGGGGGGGCAATTTACGAGCAGTACTTC. It encodes CASSTNSGGAIYEQYF.

The V gene is TRBV2, the J gene TRBJ2-2; 7 nucleotides agree with TRBD2. The CDR3 covers 15 residues. Germline loops: CDR1 SNHLY, CDR2 FYNNEI. V was clipped by 6 bases and J by 10 bases; unmatched bases: 14. CDR3 loop: CASRGGRVLQKELFF. CDR3 nucleotides: TGTGCCAGCAGAGGAGGGAGGGTCCTTCAAAAGGAGCTGTTTTTT.

The CDR3: CASNEMGSYNEQFF. The CDR3 DNA sequence: TGTGCCAGCAATGAGATGGGCAGCTACAATGAGCAGTTCTTC. The chain carries TRBV2 and TRBJ2-1; D uncertain. Germline-derived CDR1 and CDR2 are SNHLY and FYNNEI. V lost 7 bases to trimming and J lost 3 bases, with 13 bases between them. CDR3 size: 14 residues.

This sequence joins TRBV7-2 and TRBJ2-5, with D unclear. The CDR3 consists of 17 residues. The germline V and J ends were trimmed by 1 base and 0 bases, with 15 bases remaining between them. Germline CDR1 SGHTA, CDR2 FQGNSA. The CDR3 protein is CASSLVGYANNQETQYF. CDR3 DNA: TGTGCCAGCAGCTTAGTGGGGTACGCCAATAACCAAGAGACCCAGTACTTC.